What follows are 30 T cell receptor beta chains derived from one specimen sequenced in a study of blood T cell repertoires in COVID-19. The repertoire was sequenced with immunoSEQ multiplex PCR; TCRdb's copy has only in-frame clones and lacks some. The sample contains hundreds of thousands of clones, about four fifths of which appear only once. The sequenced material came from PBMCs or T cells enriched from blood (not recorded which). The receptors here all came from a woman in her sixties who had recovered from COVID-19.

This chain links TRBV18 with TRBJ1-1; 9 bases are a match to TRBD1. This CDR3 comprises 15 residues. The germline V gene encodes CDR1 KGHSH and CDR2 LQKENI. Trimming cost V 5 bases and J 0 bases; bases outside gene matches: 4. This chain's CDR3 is CASSTGTGMNTEAFF. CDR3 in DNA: TGTGCCAGCTCAACCGGGACAGGGATGAACACTGAAGCTTTCTTT. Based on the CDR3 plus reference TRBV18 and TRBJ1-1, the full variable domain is NAGVMQNPRHLVRRRGQEARLRCSPMKGHSHVYWYRQLPEEGLKFMVYLQKENIIDESGMPKERFSAEFPKEGPSILRIQQVVRGDSAAYFCASSTGTGMNTEAFFGQGTRLTVV.

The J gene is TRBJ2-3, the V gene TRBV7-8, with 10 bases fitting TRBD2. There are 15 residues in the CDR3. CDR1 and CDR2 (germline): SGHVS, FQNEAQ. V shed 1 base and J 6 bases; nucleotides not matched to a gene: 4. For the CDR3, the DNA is TGTGCCAGCAGCTTAGAAGCGGGGGGGCGGGATACGCAGTATTTT. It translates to CASSLEAGGRDTQYF.

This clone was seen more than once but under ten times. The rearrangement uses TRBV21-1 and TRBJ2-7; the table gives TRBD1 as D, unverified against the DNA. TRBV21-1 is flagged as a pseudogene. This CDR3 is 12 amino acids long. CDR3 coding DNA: TGTGCCAGCCACGCAGGAACCTACGAGCAGTACTTC. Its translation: CASHAGTYEQYF.

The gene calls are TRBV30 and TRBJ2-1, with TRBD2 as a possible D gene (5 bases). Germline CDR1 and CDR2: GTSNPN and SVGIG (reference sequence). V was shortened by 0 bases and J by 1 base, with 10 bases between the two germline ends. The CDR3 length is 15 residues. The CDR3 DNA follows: TGTGCCTGGAGTGTGGACGGGGAATCCTACAATGAGCAGTTCTTC. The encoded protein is CAWSVDGESYNEQFF.

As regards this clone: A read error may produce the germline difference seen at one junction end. The CDR3 coding sequence is TGCCCCAGCAGCCGACCTGGGGCGGCGAGAACCGGGGAGCTGTTTTTT. The encoded protein is CPSSRPGAARTGELFF. The chain uses TRBV4-1 and TRBJ2-2; D is possibly TRBD1 (5 bases). CDR1 and CDR2 (germline): MGHRA, YSYEKL. This CDR3 contains 16 residues.

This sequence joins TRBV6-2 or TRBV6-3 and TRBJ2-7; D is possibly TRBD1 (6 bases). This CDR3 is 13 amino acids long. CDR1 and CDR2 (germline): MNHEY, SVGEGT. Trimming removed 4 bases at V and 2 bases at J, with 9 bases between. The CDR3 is CASSSGTTYEQYF. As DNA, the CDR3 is TGTGCCAGCAGTTCCGGGACAACCTACGAGCAGTACTTC.

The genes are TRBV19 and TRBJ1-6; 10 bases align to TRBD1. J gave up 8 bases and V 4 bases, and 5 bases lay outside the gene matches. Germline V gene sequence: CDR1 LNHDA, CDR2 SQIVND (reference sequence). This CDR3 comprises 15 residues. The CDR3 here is CASSTRDRGDSPLHF. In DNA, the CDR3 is TGTGCCAGTAGTACCCGGGACAGGGGAGATTCACCCCTCCACTTT.

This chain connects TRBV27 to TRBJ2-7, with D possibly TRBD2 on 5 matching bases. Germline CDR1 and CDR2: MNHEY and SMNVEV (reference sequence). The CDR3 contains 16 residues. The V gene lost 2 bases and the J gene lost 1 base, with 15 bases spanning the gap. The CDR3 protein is CASSLTFGDRSYEQYF. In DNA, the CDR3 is TGTGCCAGCAGTTTAACCTTCGGGGATCGGTCCTACGAGCAGTACTTC.

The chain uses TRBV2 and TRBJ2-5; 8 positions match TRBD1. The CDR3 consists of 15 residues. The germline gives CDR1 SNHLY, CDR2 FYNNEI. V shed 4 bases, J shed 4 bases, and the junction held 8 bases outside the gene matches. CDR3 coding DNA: TGTGCCAGCAGTGGTTTTGGACAGGGTTTAGAGACCCAGTACTTC. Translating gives CASSGFGQGLETQYF.

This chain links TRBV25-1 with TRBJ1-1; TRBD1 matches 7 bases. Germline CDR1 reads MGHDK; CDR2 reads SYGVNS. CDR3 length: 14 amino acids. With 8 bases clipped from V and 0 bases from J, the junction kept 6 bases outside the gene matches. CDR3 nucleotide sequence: TGTGCCAGCGGCCGACAGGGCGTGAACACTGAAGCTTTCTTT. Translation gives CASGRQGVNTEAFF.

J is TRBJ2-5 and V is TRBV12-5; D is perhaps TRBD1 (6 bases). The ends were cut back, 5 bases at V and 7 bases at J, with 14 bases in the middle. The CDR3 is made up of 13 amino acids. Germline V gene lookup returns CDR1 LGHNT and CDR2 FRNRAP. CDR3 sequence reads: CASGHRTEGTQYF. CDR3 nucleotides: TGTGCTAGTGGTCATAGGACAGAGGGGACCCAGTACTTC.

CDR3 coding DNA: TGTGCCAGCAGCTTTTCCAGGGGGTCCTCAGATACGCAGTATTTT. It specifies CASSFSRGSSDTQYF. V usage is TRBV11-2 and J usage is TRBJ2-3; TRBD1 aligns across 7 bases. The CDR3 spans 15 residues. Germline V gene data show CDR1 as SGHAT and CDR2 as FQNNGV. Trimming cost V 3 bases and J 4 bases; bases outside gene matches: 7.

CDR3: CASSEQGARDQPQHF. Written as DNA, the CDR3 is TGCGCCAGCAGCGAACAGGGGGCGAGGGATCAGCCCCAGCATTTT. The chain has TRBV5-1 and TRBJ1-5; TRBD1 matches 9 bases. The CDR3 has 15 residues. Germline V CDR1 and CDR2: SGHRS, YFSETQ. V trimming: 4 bases; J trimming: 5 bases; junction bases outside the gene matches: 7.

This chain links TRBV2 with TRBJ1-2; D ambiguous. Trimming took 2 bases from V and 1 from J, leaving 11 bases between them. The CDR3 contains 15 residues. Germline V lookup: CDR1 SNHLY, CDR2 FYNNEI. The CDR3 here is CASSELAGINYGYTF. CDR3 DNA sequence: TGTGCCAGCAGTGAACTGGCGGGGATTAACTATGGCTACACCTTC. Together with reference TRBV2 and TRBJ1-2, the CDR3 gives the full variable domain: EPEVTQTPSHQVTQMGQEVILRCVPISNHLYFYWYRQILGQKVEFLVSFYNNEISEKSEIFDDQFSVERPDGSNFTLKIRSTKLEDSAMYFCASSELAGINYGYTFGSGTRLTVV.

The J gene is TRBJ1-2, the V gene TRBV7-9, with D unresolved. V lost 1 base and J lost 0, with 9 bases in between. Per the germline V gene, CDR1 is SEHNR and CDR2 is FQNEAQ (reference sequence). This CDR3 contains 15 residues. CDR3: CASSLGRDANYGYTF. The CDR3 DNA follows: TGTGCCAGCAGCTTAGGGCGGGATGCTAACTATGGCTACACCTTC.

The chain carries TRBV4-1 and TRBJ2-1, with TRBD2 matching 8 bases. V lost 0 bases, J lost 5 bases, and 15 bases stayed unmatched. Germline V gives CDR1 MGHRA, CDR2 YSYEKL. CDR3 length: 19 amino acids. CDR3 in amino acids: CASSQDAPLAREVHNEQFF. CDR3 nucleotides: TGCGCCAGCAGCCAAGATGCTCCGTTGGCGCGGGAGGTCCACAATGAGCAGTTCTTC.

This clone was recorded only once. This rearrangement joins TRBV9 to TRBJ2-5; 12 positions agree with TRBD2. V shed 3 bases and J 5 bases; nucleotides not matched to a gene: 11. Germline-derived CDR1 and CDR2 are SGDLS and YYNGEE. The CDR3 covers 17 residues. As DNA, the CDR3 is TGTGCCAGCAGCGCTGGGGCCGCTAGCGGGGGGGTTGAGACCCAGTACTTC. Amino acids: CASSAGAASGGVETQYF. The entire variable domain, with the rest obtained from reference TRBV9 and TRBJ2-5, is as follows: DSGVTQTPKHLITATGQRVTLRCSPRSGDLSVYWYQQSLDQGLQFLIQYYNGEERAKGNILERFSAQQFPDLHSELNLSSLELGDSALYFCASSAGAASGGVETQYFGPGTRLLVL.

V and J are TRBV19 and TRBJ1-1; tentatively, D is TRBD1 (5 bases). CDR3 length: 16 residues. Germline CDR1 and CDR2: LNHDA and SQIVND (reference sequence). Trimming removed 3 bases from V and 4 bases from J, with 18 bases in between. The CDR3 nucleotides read TGTGCCAGTAGTATTACGGGGGTTCGCGGTGGCACTGAAGCTTTCTTT. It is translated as CASSITGVRGGTEAFF.

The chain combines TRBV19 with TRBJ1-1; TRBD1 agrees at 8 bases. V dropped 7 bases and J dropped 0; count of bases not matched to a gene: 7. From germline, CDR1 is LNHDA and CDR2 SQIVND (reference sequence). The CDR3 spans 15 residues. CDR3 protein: CASKSPGQVNTEAFF. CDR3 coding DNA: TGTGCCAGTAAGTCTCCGGGACAGGTGAACACTGAAGCTTTCTTT.

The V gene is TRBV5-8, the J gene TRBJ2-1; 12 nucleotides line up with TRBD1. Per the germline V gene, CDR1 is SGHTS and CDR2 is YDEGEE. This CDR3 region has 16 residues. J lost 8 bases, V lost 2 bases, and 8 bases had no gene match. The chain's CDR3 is CASSLLGQGAYDEQFF. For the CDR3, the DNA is TGTGCCAGCAGCTTATTGGGACAGGGGGCATACGATGAGCAGTTCTTC.

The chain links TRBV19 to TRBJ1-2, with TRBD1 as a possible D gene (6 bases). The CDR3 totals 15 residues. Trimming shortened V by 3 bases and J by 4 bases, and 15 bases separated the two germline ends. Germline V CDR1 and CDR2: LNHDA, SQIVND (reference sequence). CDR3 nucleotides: TGTGCCAGTAGTATTCCCCCGACAGGCAGCTATGGCTACACCTTC. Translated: CASSIPPTGSYGYTF.

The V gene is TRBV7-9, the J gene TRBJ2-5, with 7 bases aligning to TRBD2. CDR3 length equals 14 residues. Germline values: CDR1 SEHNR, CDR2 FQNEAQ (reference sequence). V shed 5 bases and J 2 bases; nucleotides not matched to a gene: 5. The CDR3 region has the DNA TGTGCCAGCAGCCTAACTAGCGTACAAGAGACCCAGTACTTC. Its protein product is CASSLTSVQETQYF.

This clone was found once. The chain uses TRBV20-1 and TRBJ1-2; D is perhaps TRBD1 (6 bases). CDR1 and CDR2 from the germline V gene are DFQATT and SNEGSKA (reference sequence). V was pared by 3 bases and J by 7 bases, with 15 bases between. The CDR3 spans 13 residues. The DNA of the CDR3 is TGCAGTGCTAGTGACCGGGGGGCCGGTGGCTACACCTTC. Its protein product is CSASDRGAGGYTF.

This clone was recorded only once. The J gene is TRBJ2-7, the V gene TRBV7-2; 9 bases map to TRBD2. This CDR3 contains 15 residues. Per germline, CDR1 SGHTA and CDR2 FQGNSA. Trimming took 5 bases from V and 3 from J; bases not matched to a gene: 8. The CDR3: CASSLGSGGSYEQYF. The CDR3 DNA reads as TGTGCCAGCAGCCTAGGGAGCGGGGGGAGCTACGAGCAGTACTTC.

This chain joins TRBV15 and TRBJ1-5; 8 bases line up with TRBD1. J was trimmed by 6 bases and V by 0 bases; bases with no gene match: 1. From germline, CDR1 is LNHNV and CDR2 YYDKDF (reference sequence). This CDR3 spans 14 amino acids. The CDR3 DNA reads TGTGCCACCAGCAGAGATACAGGGGGTCAGCCCCAGCATTTT. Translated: CATSRDTGGQPQHF.

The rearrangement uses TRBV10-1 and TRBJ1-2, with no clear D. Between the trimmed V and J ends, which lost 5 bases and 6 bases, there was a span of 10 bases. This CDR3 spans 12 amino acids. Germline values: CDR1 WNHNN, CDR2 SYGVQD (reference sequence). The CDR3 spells CASSPGIDGYTF. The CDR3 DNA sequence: TGCGCCAGCAGTCCCGGGATCGATGGCTACACCTTC.

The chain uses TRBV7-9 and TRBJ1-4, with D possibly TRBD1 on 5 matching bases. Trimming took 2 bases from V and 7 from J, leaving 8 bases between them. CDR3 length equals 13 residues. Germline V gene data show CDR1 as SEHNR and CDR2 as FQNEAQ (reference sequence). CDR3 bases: TGTGCCAGCAGCTTACAGGGTGTTGAAAAACTGTTTTTT. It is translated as CASSLQGVEKLFF.

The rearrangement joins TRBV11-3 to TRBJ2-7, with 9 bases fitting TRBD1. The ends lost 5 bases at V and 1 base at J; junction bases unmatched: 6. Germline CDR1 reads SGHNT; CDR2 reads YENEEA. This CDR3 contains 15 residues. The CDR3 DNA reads TGTGCCAGCAGCCCGGAGGGACAGGGATCCTACGAGCAGTACTTC. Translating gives CASSPEGQGSYEQYF.

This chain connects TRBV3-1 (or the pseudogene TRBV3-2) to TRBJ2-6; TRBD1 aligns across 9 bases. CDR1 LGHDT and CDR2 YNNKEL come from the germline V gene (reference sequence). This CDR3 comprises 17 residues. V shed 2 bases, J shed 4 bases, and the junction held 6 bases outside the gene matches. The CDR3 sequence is CASSQPGQGAGANVLTF. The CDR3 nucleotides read TGTGCCAGCAGCCAACCGGGACAGGGCGCCGGGGCCAACGTCCTGACTTTC.

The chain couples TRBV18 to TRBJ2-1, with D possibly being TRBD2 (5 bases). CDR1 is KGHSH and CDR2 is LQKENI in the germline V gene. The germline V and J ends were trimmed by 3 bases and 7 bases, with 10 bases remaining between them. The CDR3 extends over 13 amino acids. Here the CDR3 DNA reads TGTGCCAGCTCACCCGGGATAGATAATGAGCAGTTCTTC. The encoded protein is CASSPGIDNEQFF.